The present T cell receptor (beta chain) was sequenced within a study of a mutant IDH1 vaccine in newly diagnosed glioma. Whole-study context: The patients received vaccinations eight times, in weeks 1, 3, 5, 7, 11, 15, 19 and 23. Most patients had radiochemotherapy with temozolomide before enrollment; others had one alone.

This clone was observed a few times. No antigen is known for it. Trimming pared 5 bases from V and 1 base from J, leaving 12 bases between. Germline loops: CDR1 SEHNR, CDR2 FQNEAQ (reference sequence). The CDR3 sequence is 14 residues long. Regarding time point: week 23, last vaccination. Each dose delivered 300 ug of mutant IDH1 20-mer peptide subcutaneously with imiquimod. Some clones are missing from TCRdb's copy, which holds only in-frame ones; the method was immunoSEQ multiplex PCR. In the table there are 30,000 to 40,000 clones, roughly 76% of which are singletons. V gene TRBV7-9 combines with J gene TRBJ2-7; D could derive from TRBD1 or TRBD2 (5 bases each). The sequencing here drew on PBMCs, taken from a glioma patient whose treatment included an IDH1 peptide vaccine. This TCR was sampled from a man aged 35 to 55 with glioma. CDR3 sequence reads: CASSRGGQSYEQYF. The DNA for the CDR3 is TGTGCCAGCAGCCGGGGTGGACAATCCTACGAGCAGTACTTC.